This TCR beta chain was captured by sequencing in a study of monozygotic twins with inflammatory bowel disease. Germline V gene data show CDR1 as MNHNS and CDR2 as SASEGT. CDR3 length equals 15 residues. Per-sample cDNA came from eight separate reactions. With the 5' RACE reads reprocessed, TCRdb shows one record per CDR3 protein and no DNA. The sample has approximately 400,000 distinct CDR3 sequences. This receptor was taken from a human donor with ulcerative colitis or Crohn's disease, or a healthy co-twin of an affected twin (not recorded which). The sample was blood. The chain couples TRBV6-1 to TRBJ2-7; TCRdb's D gene call, TRBD1, goes unchecked for lack of DNA. The CDR3 here is CASSVYRGGSYEQYF.